This T cell receptor beta chain is from a study of blood T cell repertoires in COVID-19. Across the study: Donors in the United States, Italy and Spain gave samples during acute or convalescent COVID-19. T cells, B-cell-depleted T cells, or PBMCs supplied cDNA or gDNA.

This clone has just one count. The V gene's germline CDR1 is MDHEN and CDR2 SYDVKM. V was shortened by 8 bases and J by 0 bases, with 11 bases between the two germline ends. This CDR3 has 14 amino acids. It was during active infection that Seattle patients were enrolled and then longitudinally followed. Authors' methods: Scientists estimated how many nucleated cells there were by amplifying reference gene primers. Method: immunoSEQ multiplex PCR; TCRdb's copy keeps in-frame clones and lacks some. The V and J calls and clone size are taken from that table; D and trimming were inferred from the DNA. There are 200,000 to 300,000 clones in the sample; roughly 79% occur only once, and 6.5% to 9% lies in the top ten.

Sequencing was performed on peripheral blood. V usage is TRBV28 and J usage is TRBJ1-5; perhaps TRBD1 as D (6 bases). The clonotype originates from a woman of 80 years or more with COVID-19, enrolled during active disease. Written as DNA, the CDR3 is TGTGCCAGCTCGGACAGCTATAGCAATCAGCCCCAGCATTTT. It specifies CASSDSYSNQPQHF.